This T cell receptor (beta chain) was sequenced in a study of a mutant IDH1 vaccine in newly diagnosed glioma. On the study more broadly: Either 4-6 weeks after radiotherapy alone or alongside temozolomide, vaccination was begun. It was radiotherapy, temozolomide, or both that patients received previously, with most receiving both. Study findings and constraints: Top peripheral T cell clonotype shifts appeared unrelated to pseudoprogression.

This CDR3 region has 15 residues. Germline V gene sequence: CDR1 SNHLY, CDR2 FYNNEI. The trim removed 6 bases at V and 5 bases at J, leaving 10 bases unmatched. Time point indicated: week 5, during vaccination. Each dose delivered 300 ug of mutant IDH1 20-mer peptide subcutaneously with imiquimod. The donors' diagnosis was new WHO grade 3 or 4 astrocytoma that was IDH1-mutant and ATRX-lost. The table came from immunoSEQ multiplex PCR; TCRdb's copy has only in-frame clones and leaves some out. Of about 51,000 clones in the sample, around 80% are singletons; the top ten hold approximately 1.8%. On this clone itself: Its antigen is unknown.

Here the sequenced sample was PBMCs, taken from a glioma patient whose treatment included an IDH1 peptide vaccine. This receptor was obtained from a woman in her 40s with glioma. This chain uses TRBV2 with TRBJ1-5; 7 bases fit TRBD1. The CDR3 DNA reads TGTGCCAGCAGGACTGACAGGGCGAGTGATCAGCCCCAGCATTTT. Translating it yields CASRTDRASDQPQHF.